Given below is one T cell receptor (beta chain) in context. What it recognizes is unknown. This entry belongs to a study of cytomegalovirus exposure and HLA in healthy donors. Study outcomes and limitations: A later analysis associated 15,000 or so TCR beta sequences with HLA alleles at a 0.05 false discovery rate. TCR beta chain V- and J-gene trimming was linked, in a later analysis, to a missense variant in DCLRE1C. Most TCR sequences were seen very rarely across donors, but some public TCRs occurred in many.

The PCR had 60 Vbeta and 13 Jbeta primers. This table comes from immunoSEQ multiplex PCR, and its TCRdb copy is limited to in-frame clones, with some not included. The sample has about 120,000 clones, around three quarters seen once. CDR3 size: 15 residues. The V gene's germline CDR1 is SGHRS and CDR2 YFSETQ. V was clipped by 2 bases and J by 8 bases; unmatched bases: 8. Sequencing was carried out using PBMCs. The sequence derives from a woman in her thirties in good health and CMV-seropositive. The gene calls are TRBV5-1 and TRBJ1-4; TRBD1 matches 8 bases. The CDR3 DNA reads TGCGCCAGCAGCTTAGACAGGGGATCAGAAGAAAAACTGTTTTTT. It codes for CASSLDRGSEEKLFF.